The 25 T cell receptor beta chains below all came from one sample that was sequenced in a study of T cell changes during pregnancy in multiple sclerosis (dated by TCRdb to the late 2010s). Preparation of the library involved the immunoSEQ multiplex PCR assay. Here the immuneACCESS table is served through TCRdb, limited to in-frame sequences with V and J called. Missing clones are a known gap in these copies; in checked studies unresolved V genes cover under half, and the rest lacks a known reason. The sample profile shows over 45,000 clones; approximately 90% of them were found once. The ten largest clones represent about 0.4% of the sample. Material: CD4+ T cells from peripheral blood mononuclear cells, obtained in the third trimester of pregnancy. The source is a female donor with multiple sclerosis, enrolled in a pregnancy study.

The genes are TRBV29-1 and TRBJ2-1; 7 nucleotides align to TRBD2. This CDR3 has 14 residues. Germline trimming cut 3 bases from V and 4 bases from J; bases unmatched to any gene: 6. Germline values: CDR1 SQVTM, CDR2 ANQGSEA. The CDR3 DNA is TGCAGCGTTGACGTTGGCGGGGGATACAATGAGCAGTTCTTC. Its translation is CSVDVGGGYNEQFF.

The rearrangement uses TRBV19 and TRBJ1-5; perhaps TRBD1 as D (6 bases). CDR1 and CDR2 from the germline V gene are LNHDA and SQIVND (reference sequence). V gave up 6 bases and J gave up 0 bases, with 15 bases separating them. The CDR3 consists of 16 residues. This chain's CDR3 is CASRLEGGYSNQPQHF. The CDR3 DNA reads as TGTGCCAGTAGGTTGGAGGGGGGGTATAGCAATCAGCCCCAGCATTTT.

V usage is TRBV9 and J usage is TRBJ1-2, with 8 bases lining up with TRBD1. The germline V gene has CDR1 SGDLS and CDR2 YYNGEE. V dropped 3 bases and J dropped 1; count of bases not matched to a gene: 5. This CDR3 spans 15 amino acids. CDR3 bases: TGTGCCAGCAGCGGGACAGGGAAGGGTAACTATGGCTACACCTTC. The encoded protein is CASSGTGKGNYGYTF.

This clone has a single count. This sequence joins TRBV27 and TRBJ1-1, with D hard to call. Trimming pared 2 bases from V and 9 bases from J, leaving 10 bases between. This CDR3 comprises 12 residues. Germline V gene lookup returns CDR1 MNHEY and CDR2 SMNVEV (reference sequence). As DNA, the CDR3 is TGTGCCAGCAGTTTAGGGCAGATACAAGCTTTCTTT. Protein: CASSLGQIQAFF.

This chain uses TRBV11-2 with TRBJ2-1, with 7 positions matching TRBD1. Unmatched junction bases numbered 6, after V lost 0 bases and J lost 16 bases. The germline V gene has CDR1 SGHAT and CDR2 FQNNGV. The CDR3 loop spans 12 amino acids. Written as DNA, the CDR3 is TGTGCCAGCAGCTTAGATCGGGCAGGGGGATTCTTC. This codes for CASSLDRAGGFF.

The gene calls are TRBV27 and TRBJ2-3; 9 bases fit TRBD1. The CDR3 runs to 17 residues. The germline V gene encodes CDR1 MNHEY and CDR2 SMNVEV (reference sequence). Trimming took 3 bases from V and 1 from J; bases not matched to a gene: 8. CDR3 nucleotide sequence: TGTGCCAGCAGTTTCCTGGGACAGGGACGGGGCACAGATACGCAGTATTTT. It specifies CASSFLGQGRGTDTQYF.

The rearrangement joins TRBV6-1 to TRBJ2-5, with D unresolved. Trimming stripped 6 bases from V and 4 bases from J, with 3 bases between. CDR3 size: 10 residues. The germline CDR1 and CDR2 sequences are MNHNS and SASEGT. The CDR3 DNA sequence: TGTGCCAGCAGACTAGAGACCCAGTACTTC. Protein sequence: CASRLETQYF.

The CDR3 spells CASSLGGASGYEQYF. The CDR3 coding sequence is TGTGCCAGCAGCTTGGGAGGGGCTAGCGGGTACGAGCAGTACTTC. The rearrangement uses TRBV11-2 and TRBJ2-7; TRBD2 agrees at 8 bases. Unmatched junction bases numbered 8, after V lost 3 bases and J lost 4 bases. Germline CDR1 reads SGHAT; CDR2 reads FQNNGV. The CDR3 totals 15 residues.

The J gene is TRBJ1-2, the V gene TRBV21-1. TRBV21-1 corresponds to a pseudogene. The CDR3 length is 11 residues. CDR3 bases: TGTGCCAGGCGGCCGGATAAGGGCTACACCTTC. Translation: CARRPDKGYTF.

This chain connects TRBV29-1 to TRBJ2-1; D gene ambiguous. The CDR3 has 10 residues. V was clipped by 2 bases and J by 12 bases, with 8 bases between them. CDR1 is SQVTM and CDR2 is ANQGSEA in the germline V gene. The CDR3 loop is CSVEWPGQFF. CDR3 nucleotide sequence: TGCAGCGTTGAATGGCCGGGGCAGTTCTTC.

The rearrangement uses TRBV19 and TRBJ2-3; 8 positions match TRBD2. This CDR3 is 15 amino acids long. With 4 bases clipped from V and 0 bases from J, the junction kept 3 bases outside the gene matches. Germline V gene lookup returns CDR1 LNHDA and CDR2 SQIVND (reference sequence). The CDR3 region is CASSNLAGSTDTQYF. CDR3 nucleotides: TGTGCCAGTAGTAACCTAGCGGGTAGCACAGATACGCAGTATTTT.

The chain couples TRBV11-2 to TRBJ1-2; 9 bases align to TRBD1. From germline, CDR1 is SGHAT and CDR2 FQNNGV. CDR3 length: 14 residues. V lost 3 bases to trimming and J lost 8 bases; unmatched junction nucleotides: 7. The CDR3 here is CASSFRTGDKGYTF. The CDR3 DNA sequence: TGTGCCAGCAGCTTCCGGACAGGGGATAAAGGCTACACCTTC.

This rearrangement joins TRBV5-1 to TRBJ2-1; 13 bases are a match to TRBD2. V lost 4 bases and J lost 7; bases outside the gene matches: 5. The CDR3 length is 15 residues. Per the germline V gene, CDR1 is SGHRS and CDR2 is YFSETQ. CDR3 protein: CASSPLAGGPNEQFF. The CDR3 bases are TGCGCCAGCAGCCCACTAGCGGGAGGGCCAAATGAGCAGTTCTTC.

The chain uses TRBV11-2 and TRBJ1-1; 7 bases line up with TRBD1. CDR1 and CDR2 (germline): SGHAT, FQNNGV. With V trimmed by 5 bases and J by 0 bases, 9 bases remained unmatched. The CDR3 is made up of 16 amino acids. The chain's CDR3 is CASSRRQGTLNTEAFF. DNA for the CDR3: TGTGCCAGCAGCCGAAGACAGGGAACTTTGAACACTGAAGCTTTCTTT.

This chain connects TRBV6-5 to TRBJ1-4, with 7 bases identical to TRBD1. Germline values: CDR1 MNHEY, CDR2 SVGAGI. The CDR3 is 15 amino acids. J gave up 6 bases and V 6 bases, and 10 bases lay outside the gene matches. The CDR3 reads CASSRGQLGDEKLFF. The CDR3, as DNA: TGTGCCAGCAGCAGGGGACAGTTAGGTGATGAAAAACTGTTTTTT.

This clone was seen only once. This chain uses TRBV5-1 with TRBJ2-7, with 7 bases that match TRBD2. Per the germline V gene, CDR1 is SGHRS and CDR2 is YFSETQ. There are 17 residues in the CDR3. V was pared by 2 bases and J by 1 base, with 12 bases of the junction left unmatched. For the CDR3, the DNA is TGCGCCAGCAGCTTTGATCCTAGCGGAACCGCTTCCTACGAGCAGTACTTC. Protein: CASSFDPSGTASYEQYF.

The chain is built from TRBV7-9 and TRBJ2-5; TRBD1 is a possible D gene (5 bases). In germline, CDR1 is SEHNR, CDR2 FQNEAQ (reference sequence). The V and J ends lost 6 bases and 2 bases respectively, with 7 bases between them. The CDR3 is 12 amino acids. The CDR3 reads CASSRTQETQYF. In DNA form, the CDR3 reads TGTGCCAGCAGTCGGACACAAGAGACCCAGTACTTC.

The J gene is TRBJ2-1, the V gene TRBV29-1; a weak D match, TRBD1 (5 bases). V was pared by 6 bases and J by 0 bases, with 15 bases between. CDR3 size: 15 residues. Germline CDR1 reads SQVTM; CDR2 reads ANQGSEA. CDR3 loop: CSVGFRQSSYNEQFF. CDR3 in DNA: TGCAGCGTGGGCTTCAGACAGAGCTCCTACAATGAGCAGTTCTTC.

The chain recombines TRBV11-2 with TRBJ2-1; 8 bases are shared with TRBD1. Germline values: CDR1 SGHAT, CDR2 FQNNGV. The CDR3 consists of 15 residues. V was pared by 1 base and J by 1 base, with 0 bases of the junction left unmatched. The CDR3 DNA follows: TGTGCCAGCAGCTTAGGACAGGGGTCCTACAATGAGCAGTTCTTC. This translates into CASSLGQGSYNEQFF.

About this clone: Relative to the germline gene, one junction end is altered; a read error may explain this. CDR3 amino acids: CAGRTRGYTF. DNA of the CDR3: TGTGCCGGCAGAACTCGGGGCTACACCTTC. The chain couples TRBV2 to TRBJ1-2; no clear D. Germline CDR1 is SNHLY and CDR2 is FYNNEI. This CDR3 is built from 10 residues.

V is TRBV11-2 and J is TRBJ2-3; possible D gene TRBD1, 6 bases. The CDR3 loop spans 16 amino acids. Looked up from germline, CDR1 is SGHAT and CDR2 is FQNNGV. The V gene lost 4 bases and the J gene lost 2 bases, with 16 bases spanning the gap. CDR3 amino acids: CASSSLQGRDTDTQYF. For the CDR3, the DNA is TGTGCCAGCAGCTCCCTACAGGGAAGGGACACAGATACGCAGTATTTT.

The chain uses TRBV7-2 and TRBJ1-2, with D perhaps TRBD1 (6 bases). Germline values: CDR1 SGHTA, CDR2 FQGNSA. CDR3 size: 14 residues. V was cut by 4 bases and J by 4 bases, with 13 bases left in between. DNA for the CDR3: TGTGCCAGCAGCTCCTCTGGACAGTTCTATGGCTACACCTTC. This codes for CASSSSGQFYGYTF.

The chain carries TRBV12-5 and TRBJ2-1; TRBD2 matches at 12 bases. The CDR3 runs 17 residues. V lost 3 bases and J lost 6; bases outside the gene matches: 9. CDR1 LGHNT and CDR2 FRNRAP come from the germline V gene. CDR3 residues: CASGFINKLAGGNEQFF. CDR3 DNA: TGTGCTAGTGGTTTCATCAACAAACTAGCGGGAGGCAATGAGCAGTTCTTC.

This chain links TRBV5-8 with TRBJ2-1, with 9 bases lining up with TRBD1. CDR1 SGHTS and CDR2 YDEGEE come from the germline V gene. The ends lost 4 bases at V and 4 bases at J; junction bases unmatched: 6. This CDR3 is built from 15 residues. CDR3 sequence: CASSLAGTGYNEQFF. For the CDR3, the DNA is TGTGCCAGCAGCCTGGCCGGGACAGGGTACAATGAGCAGTTCTTC.

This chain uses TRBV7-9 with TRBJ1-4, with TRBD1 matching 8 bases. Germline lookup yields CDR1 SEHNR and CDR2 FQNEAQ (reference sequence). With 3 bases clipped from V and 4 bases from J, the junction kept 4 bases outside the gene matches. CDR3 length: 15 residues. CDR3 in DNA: TGTGCCAGCAGCTTCGGGGACAGGTTTAATGAAAAACTGTTTTTT. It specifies CASSFGDRFNEKLFF.